A selection of T cell receptor beta chains follows, all from one sample in a study of multiple sclerosis patients with progressive multifocal leukoencephalopathy. TCRdb keeps only in-frame clones here, not all; method: immunoSEQ multiplex PCR. In the table there are 24,000 or so clones, approximately 89% of which are singletons. The input for sequencing was PBMCs, taken from a patient treated with natalizumab. Receptor source: a man aged 25-40 years with multiple sclerosis. Both conserved end residues are part of each CDR3. The D gene is left open where the match is weak. Not all rows give a size; the values are once, few, many and, for expanded clones, a class.

>TRBV15|TRBJ2-4|-|-
CATSRQGRGKNIQYF
TGTGCCACCAGCAGACAGGGTCGGGGCAAAAACATTCAGTACTTC
>TRBV11-1|TRBJ2-3|-|-
CASSLGRLGVVDTQYF
TGTGCCAGCAGCTTAGGCCGATTAGGGGTGGTAGATACGCAGTATTTT
>TRBV21-1|TRBJ1-5|-|-
CASSNGARGSNQPQHF
TGTGCCAGCAGCAATGGCGCCCGAGGGAGCAATCAGCCCCAGCATTTT
>TRBV19|TRBJ1-6|TRBD1|once
CASSTGTGDNSPLHF
TGTGCCAGTAGTACCGGGACAGGGGATAATTCACCCCTCCACTTT
>TRBV18|TRBJ1-2|TRBD1|-
CASSRTGQVGNGYTF
TGTGCCAGCTCACGGACAGGGCAGGTTGGGAATGGCTACACCTTC
>TRBV5-8|TRBJ1-2|-|-
CASSLTGMSYGYTF
TGTGCCAGCAGCTTGACAGGGATGAGCTATGGCTACACCTTC
>TRBV10-3|TRBJ1-5|-|-
CAMRPRSGREPQHF
TGTGCCATGAGACCCCGTTCGGGGCGGGAGCCCCAGCATTTT
>TRBV5-6|TRBJ2-3|-|once
CASSGRTHRADTQYF
TGTGCCAGCAGCGGACGGACCCACAGGGCTGATACGCAGTATTTT
>TRBV25-1|TRBJ2-2|TRBD2|-
CASSEYASGRAGGELFF
TGTGCCAGCAGTGAATATGCTAGCGGGAGGGCCGGCGGGGAGCTGTTTTTT
>TRBV4-3|TRBJ2-1|-|once
CASSPLSPALGSYNEQFF
TGCGCCAGCAGCCCGCTATCCCCAGCCCTCGGGTCCTACAATGAGCAGTTCTTC
>TRBV7-9|TRBJ2-1|-|-
CASSLASGPPETYNEQFF
TGTGCCAGCAGCTTAGCCTCGGGCCCTCCTGAAACCTACAATGAGCAGTTCTTC
>TRBV9|TRBJ2-5|-|few
CASRPYPGAETQYF
TGTGCCAGCAGACCCTACCCAGGGGCCGAGACCCAGTACTTC
>TRBV5-1|TRBJ1-2|-|-
CASSPKDRIGYTF
TGCGCCAGCAGCCCCAAAGACAGAATCGGCTACACCTTC
>TRBV27|TRBJ1-5|-|-
CASRGGNQPQHF
TGTGCCAGCCGGGGGGGAAATCAGCCCCAGCATTTT
>TRBV7-9|TRBJ1-1|-|-
CASQNGNGNTEAFF
TGTGCCAGCCAGAATGGAAACGGGAACACTGAAGCTTTCTTT
>TRBV20-1|TRBJ1-1|TRBD1|-
CSARGTVEAFF
TGCAGTGCTAGGGGGACAGTAGAAGCTTTCTTC
>TRBV4-3|TRBJ1-2|-|once
CASSQGRNPRDNYGYTF
TGCGCCAGCAGCCAAGGCCGAAATCCACGAGATAACTATGGCTACACCTTC
>TRBV15|TRBJ1-5|-|-
CATEWGEGYRNQPQHF
TGTGCCACCGAATGGGGGGAGGGGTATCGGAATCAGCCCCAGCATTTT
>TRBV5-4|TRBJ2-3|TRBD2|-
CASSLDQREGIDTQYF
TGTGCCAGCAGCTTGGACCAGCGGGAGGGAATAGATACGCAGTATTTT
>TRBV6-5|TRBJ1-3|-|-
CASSYLPNSGNTIYF
TGTGCCAGCAGTTACCTCCCCAACTCTGGAAACACCATATATTTT
>TRBV11-3|TRBJ1-4|TRBD1|once
CASSLDRGEEKLFF
TGTGCCAGCAGCCTCGACAGGGGTGAAGAAAAACTGTTTTTT
>TRBV5-6|TRBJ2-7|TRBD2|few
CASSPAAGLSYEQYF
TGTGCCAGCAGCCCAGCCGCGGGACTATCCTACGAGCAGTACTTC
>TRBV2|TRBJ2-2|TRBD2|-
CASRTTSGSTGELFF
TGTGCCAGCAGAACGACTAGCGGGAGCACCGGGGAGCTGTTTTTT
>TRBV19|TRBJ2-7|TRBD1|-
CASSTKSPGTGKIRTYEQYF
TGTGCCAGTAGTACGAAGAGTCCAGGGACAGGAAAGATTAGGACCTACGAGCAGTACTTC
>TRBV5-8|TRBJ2-7|TRBD2|-
CASSSGLAVLDSYEQYF
TGTGCCAGCAGCTCGGGACTAGCGGTCCTTGACTCCTACGAGCAGTACTTC
>TRBV10-1|TRBJ2-1|-|-
CASSGLGGPVEQFF
TGCGCCAGCAGCGGCCTGGGGGGGCCTGTTGAGCAGTTCTTC
>TRBV5-1|TRBJ2-3|-|once
CASSQDSGSDTQYF
TGCGCCAGCAGCCAGGACAGTGGATCAGATACGCAGTATTTT
>TRBV5-1|TRBJ2-5|-|few
CASSLAGEGVRGTQYF
TGCGCCAGCAGCTTGGCGGGAGAGGGGGTCCGGGGGACCCAGTACTTC
>TRBV5-1|TRBJ2-7|TRBD2|-
CASSWGLAGGTYEQYF
TGCGCCAGCAGCTGGGGACTAGCGGGAGGTACCTACGAGCAGTACTTC
>TRBV5-8|TRBJ1-3|TRBD1|-
CASSLQTGRSGNTIYF
TGTGCCAGCAGCCTGCAGACAGGGAGATCTGGAAACACCATATATTTT
>TRBV19|TRBJ2-1|TRBD2|-
CASSIGTSGSSYNEQFF
TGTGCCAGTAGTATCGGGACTAGCGGGAGTTCCTACAATGAGCAGTTCTTC
>TRBV19|TRBJ2-3|TRBD2|-
CASRPLGRADTQYF
TGTGCCAGTAGGCCTCTCGGGAGGGCAGATACGCAGTATTTT
>TRBV2|TRBJ2-6|-|-
CASTRPKSSGANVLTF
TGTGCCAGCACCCGCCCCAAGAGCTCTGGGGCCAACGTCCTGACTTTC
>TRBV19|TRBJ1-2|-|-
CASSMGQRFNYGYTF
TGTGCCAGTAGTATGGGGCAGAGATTTAACTATGGCTACACCTTC
>TRBV5-1|TRBJ1-1|-|-
CASSKTGNTEAFF
TGCGCCAGCAGCAAGACAGGGAACACTGAAGCTTTCTTT
>TRBV5-6|TRBJ1-1|-|-
CASSLILPGPNTEAFF
TGTGCCAGCAGCTTGATCCTTCCAGGGCCGAACACTGAAGCTTTCTTT
>TRBV19|TRBJ2-7|-|-
CAITGTSYEQYF
TGTGCCATCACCGGGACCTCCTACGAGCAGTACTTC
>TRBV30|TRBJ2-1|TRBD2|-
CAWTQMGGLANYNEQFF
TGTGCCTGGACTCAGATGGGAGGACTAGCGAATTACAATGAGCAGTTCTTC
>TRBV4-3|TRBJ2-5|-|-
CASSQDKEVSGRQETQYF
TGCGCCAGCAGCCAAGATAAGGAAGTCAGCGGGCGACAAGAGACCCAGTACTTC
>TRBV18|TRBJ1-1|TRBD1|-
CASSRQGQGHEAFF
TGTGCCAGCTCTCGACAGGGCCAGGGTCATGAAGCTTTCTTT
>TRBV30|TRBJ1-1|-|-
CAWNPTNTEAFF
TGTGCCTGGAACCCGACGAACACTGAAGCTTTCTTT
>TRBV27|TRBJ1-5|-|-
CASAVSWGYGNQPQHF
TGTGCCAGCGCCGTTTCGTGGGGGTATGGCAATCAGCCCCAGCATTTT
>TRBV7-9|TRBJ1-1|-|-
CASSLGSQGRTEAFF
TGTGCCAGCAGCTTGGGCAGTCAGGGGAGGACTGAAGCTTTCTTT
>TRBV9|TRBJ2-5|-|-
CASSVDFSGTREETQYF
TGTGCCAGCAGCGTAGATTTCTCAGGGACAAGGGAAGAGACCCAGTACTTC
>TRBV9|TRBJ2-3|-|-
CASSEDGSTDTQYF
TGTGCCAGCAGCGAAGACGGGAGCACAGATACGCAGTATTTT
>TRBV30|TRBJ1-1|TRBD1|-
CAWSQGVITEAFF
TGTGCCTGGAGTCAGGGGGTTATAACTGAAGCTTTCTTT
>TRBV5-1|TRBJ2-4|TRBD2|few
CASSSPDGTSGRAEIIQYF
TGCGCCAGCAGCTCTCCGGATGGGACTAGCGGGCGAGCCGAGATCATTCAGTACTTC
>TRBV9|TRBJ1-2|-|-
CASSVDDGYGYTF
TGTGCCAGCAGCGTAGATGACGGCTATGGCTACACCTTC
>TRBV4-3|TRBJ2-3|-|-
CASSQDWGENTDTQYF
TGCGCCAGCAGCCAAGATTGGGGGGAGAACACAGATACGCAGTATTTT